The clone carrying this TCR beta chain has at least ten counts. The germline CDR1 and CDR2 sequences are KGHSH and LQKENI. Trimming removed 5 bases at V and 9 bases at J, with 20 bases between. The CDR3 length is 16 residues. This sample is drawn from a study of Graves' ophthalmopathy and Graves' hyperthyroidism. For the study at large: Peripheral blood samples were taken at initial diagnosis, before any treatment.

The study excluded patients with other autoimmune diseases, uncontrolled infections, pregnancy or lactation. A diagnosis was made from clinical symptoms together with serum thyroxine, TRAb, thyroid ultrasound and orbital computed tomography. TCR beta CDR3 amplification used RNA transcripts. RT-PCR with HTBI primers came first, then second-round multiplex PCR. Each CDR3 protein is one row after TCRdb ran MiXCR on the multiplex PCR reads. The sample shows under 350,000 distinct CDR3 sequences, about 17% of them seen only once. The sequenced sample consisted of peripheral blood. This receptor was identified in an adult man with Graves' ophthalmopathy. V gene TRBV18 combines with J gene TRBJ1-6; possibly TRBD1 for D (6 bases). The CDR3 sequence: CASSSDRPKGGSPLHF. DNA for the CDR3: TGTGCCAGCTCATCCGACAGGCCCAAAGGGGGTTCACCCCTCCACTTT.